A single sample is the source of the 14 T cell receptor beta chains below, sequenced in a study of OX40 agonist ivuxolimab in advanced cancers. Assay: immunoSEQ multiplex PCR; the TCRdb copy retains only in-frame clones and omits some. Of tens of thousands of clones in the sample, roughly 84% were seen once. Here the sequenced sample was CD4+ or CD8+ T cells sorted from blood, taken in a trial of the OX40 agonist ivuxolimab. The receptor source for this set is an adult with an advanced solid tumor such as melanoma, head and neck, liver or kidney cancer.

The J gene is TRBJ2-5, the V gene TRBV6-5; TRBD2 might be the D (5 bases). Germline loops: CDR1 MNHEY, CDR2 SVGAGI. The V end was cut by 4 bases, the J end by 3 bases, with 15 bases between. This CDR3 has 15 amino acids. CDR3 sequence: CASSSPDGLKETQYF. The CDR3 DNA sequence: TGTGCCAGCAGTTCTCCAGACGGACTGAAAGAGACCCAGTACTTC.

This chain connects TRBV19 to TRBJ2-6; 10 nucleotides align to TRBD1. Germline V gene lookup returns CDR1 LNHDA and CDR2 SQIVND (reference sequence). The CDR3 is made up of 15 amino acids. Trimming took 11 bases from V and 1 from J; bases not matched to a gene: 5. DNA for the CDR3: TGTGCCGGCCGGGACAGGGGATCTGGGGCCAACGTCCTGACTTTC. Residues: CAGRDRGSGANVLTF.

The rearrangement uses TRBV2 and TRBJ2-1; D uncertain. V lost 10 bases to trimming and J lost 5 bases, with 12 bases between them. CDR1 and CDR2 (germline): SNHLY, FYNNEI. This CDR3 comprises 12 residues. The CDR3 loop is CAIRTRNNEQFF. The CDR3 coding sequence is TGTGCCATCAGGACCAGAAACAATGAGCAGTTCTTC.

This clone was seen only a few times. The J gene is TRBJ2-7, the V gene TRBV14; 14 positions agree with TRBD2. CDR1 is SGHDN and CDR2 is FVKESK in the germline V gene. The CDR3 contains 19 residues. V lost 1 base, J lost 3 bases, and 11 bases stayed unmatched. The CDR3 sequence is CASSQATGTSGGLIYEQYF. CDR3 DNA sequence: TGTGCCAGCAGCCAAGCTACCGGGACTAGCGGGGGATTAATCTACGAGCAGTACTTC.

This clone was observed a few times. The CDR3 protein is CASSFQGARRETQYF. The CDR3 DNA reads as TGTGCCAGCAGCTTTCAGGGCGCGAGAAGGGAGACCCAGTACTTC. The V and J genes are TRBV7-2 and TRBJ2-5, with a weak D call TRBD1 (5 bases). Germline CDR1 is SGHTA and CDR2 is FQGNSA. This CDR3 is 15 amino acids long. V gave up 3 bases and J gave up 5 bases, with 16 bases separating them.

The chain has TRBV2 and TRBJ2-5, with TRBD2 identical over 14 bases. V shed 7 bases and J 5 bases; nucleotides not matched to a gene: 6. The CDR3 covers 15 residues. CDR1 and CDR2 (germline): SNHLY, FYNNEI. In DNA, the CDR3 is TGTGCCAGCAAGGGACTAGCGGGGGCCGGGGAGACCCAGTACTTC. Protein product: CASKGLAGAGETQYF.

J is TRBJ2-7 and V is TRBV2; 7 bases are a match to TRBD1. Unmatched junction bases numbered 13, after V lost 2 bases and J lost 6 bases. There are 16 residues in the CDR3. Germline CDR1 and CDR2: SNHLY and FYNNEI. DNA of the CDR3: TGTGCCAGCAGTGAAATTTGGGTAGGGGGCTTAGGCGAGCAGTACTTC. It encodes CASSEIWVGGLGEQYF.

The chain couples TRBV7-8 to TRBJ1-2; 12 nucleotides match TRBD1. V trimming: 5 bases; J trimming: 1 base; junction bases outside the gene matches: 8. Germline CDR1 and CDR2: SGHVS and FQNEAQ. The CDR3 contains 17 residues. The CDR3 here is CASSQGTGGAHNYGYTF. In DNA form, the CDR3 reads TGTGCCAGCAGCCAGGGGACAGGGGGCGCCCATAACTATGGCTACACCTTC.

This chain links TRBV6-1 with TRBJ1-2; tentative D call: TRBD1 (6 bases). CDR3 size: 10 residues. The V and J ends lost 8 bases and 10 bases respectively, with 11 bases between them. Germline V lookup: CDR1 MNHNS, CDR2 SASEGT. CDR3 region: CASYREYYTF. For the CDR3, the DNA is TGTGCCAGCTACAGGGAGTACTACACCTTC.

The chain recombines TRBV15 with TRBJ1-4, with D uncertain. Looked up from germline, CDR1 is LNHNV and CDR2 is YYDKDF (reference sequence). CDR3 length: 14 amino acids. Trimming took 3 bases from V and 0 from J, leaving 5 bases between them. In DNA form, the CDR3 reads TGTGCCACCAGCAGCGGGGCAACTAATGAAAAACTGTTTTTT. Translating gives CATSSGATNEKLFF.

Points on this clone: One end of the junction is discordant with germline, which a read error may explain. The chain combines TRBV19 with TRBJ1-2, with 7 bases identical to TRBD1. Looked up from germline, CDR1 is LNHDA and CDR2 is SQIVND (reference sequence). This CDR3 is 12 amino acids long. CDR3 nucleotide sequence: TGTGCCAGTATCGGGACAGCGCAGGGCTACGCCTTC. Amino acids: CASIGTAQGYAF.

V and J are TRBV5-1 and TRBJ2-3; possible D gene TRBD2, 6 bases. V was shortened by 5 bases and J by 6 bases, with 13 bases between the two germline ends. This CDR3 is 13 amino acids long. Germline V gene sequence: CDR1 SGHRS, CDR2 YFSETQ. The CDR3 coding sequence is TGCGCCAGCAGTCCGTCGGGGGTGGATACGCAGTATTTT. As protein: CASSPSGVDTQYF.

The J gene is TRBJ1-4, the V gene TRBV7-8, with 7 positions matching TRBD1. In germline, CDR1 is SGHVS, CDR2 FQNEAQ. V lost 5 bases, J lost 5 bases, and 8 bases stayed unmatched. The CDR3 length is 15 residues. The CDR3 coding sequence is TGTGCCAGCAGCCGAAGGGACAGAGAAAATGAAAAACTGTTTTTT. As protein: CASSRRDRENEKLFF.

The chain recombines TRBV6-6 with TRBJ2-7, with D possibly matching TRBD1 (6 bases). The CDR3 contains 11 residues. From germline, CDR1 is MNHNY and CDR2 SVGAGI (reference sequence). Trimming took 6 bases from V and 3 from J, leaving 6 bases between them. The CDR3 region is CASRQGYEQYF. The CDR3 DNA follows: TGTGCCAGCAGACAGGGCTACGAGCAGTACTTC.